Described below is a single T cell receptor (beta chain) sequence and its context. Antigen: not known. This entry comes from a study of T cell responses to AZD1222 COVID-19 vaccine. General study findings and limits: Clonal diversity was possibly underestimated, and the donors were mostly white British, with more females.

The CDR3 has 13 amino acids. Germline V lookup: CDR1 SGHRS, CDR2 YFSETQ. V lost 0 bases to trimming and J lost 11 bases; unmatched junction nucleotides: 6. Assay used: immunoSEQ multiplex PCR; TCRdb lists only in-frame clones, some missing. The table has under 150,000 clones, 92% seen once. Sample: peripheral blood, taken 28 days after the second AZD1222 dose. The V and J genes are TRBV5-1 and TRBJ2-7; 9 positions match TRBD2. This TCR was recovered from an adult who received the AZD1222 COVID-19 vaccine. CDR3 residues: CASSLGTRGGEYF. As DNA, the CDR3 is TGCGCCAGCAGCTTGGGGACTCGCGGGGGGGAGTACTTC.